These T cell receptor beta chains were read from a single sample in a study of T cells expressing NK-cell markers. TCRdb reanalyzed the 5' RACE reads, giving one entry per CDR3 protein sequence and no DNA. The sample includes approximately 150,000 distinct CDR3 sequences. Source material: blood T cells: a sorted CD56 or NKG2C T cell subset, CD4+ or CD8+ T cells, or bulk PBMC T cells (not recorded which). The receptors here all came from a man aged 18 to 30 in good health. Each CDR3 is given with its conserved first and last residue. The order of the fields is V gene, J gene, CDR3 protein.

TRBV15	TRBJ2-7	CATSSSRGGEQYF
TRBV5-3	TRBJ2-1	CARSRPGLAGRSSYNEQFF
TRBV28	TRBJ2-2	CASSLTGGPENGELFF
TRBV12-3/TRBV12-4	TRBJ1-1	CASSLAQGKNTEAFF
TRBV15	TRBJ2-1	CATSATPGQTKYNEQFF
TRBV6-5	TRBJ2-3	CASIMAGGSTDTQYF
TRBV12-3/TRBV12-4	TRBJ2-5	CASSSKREGQETQYF
TRBV11-2	TRBJ2-1	CASSLEARLAIGNEQFF
TRBV27	TRBJ1-5	CASSVNRGYSNQPQHF
TRBV7-9	TRBJ1-1	CASSTPGIEAFF
TRBV7-8	TRBJ2-2	CASSPSGTGELFF
TRBV12-3/TRBV12-4	TRBJ2-1	CASSPWVREASDEQFF
TRBV20-1	TRBJ2-4	CSARRTGDGKNIQYF
TRBV19	TRBJ2-1	CASTGGPFHEQFF